The 10 T cell receptor beta chains below come from one sample, sequenced in a study of tumor-infiltrating lymphocytes in primary liver carcinoma. Germline DNA was extracted alongside blood RNA, which was obtained from unsorted whole blood. Making TCR beta cDNA involved approximately 480 ng total RNA and a constant-region primer. What produced the TCR beta libraries was three nested multiplex PCR rounds using slightly modified ARM-PCR. TRBV1-TRBV30 forward primers paired with a C-beta reverse primer drove the first two PCR rounds, about 11 cycles each. TCRdb reprocessed the multiplex PCR reads with MiXCR, giving one entry per CDR3 protein. The sample has 150,000 to 200,000 distinct CDR3 sequences; about 55% are singletons. The sample consisted of peripheral blood. The receptors originated from a man aged 40-49 years with primary liver carcinoma and hepatitis B virus infection.

A word on this clonotype: The junction and the germline gene differ at one end; a read error may be behind it. The rearrangement uses TRBV11-1 and TRBJ2-7; possible D gene TRBD1, 5 bases. This CDR3 contains 13 residues. Germline-derived CDR1 and CDR2 are SGHAT and FQDESV (reference sequence). The CDR3 region has the DNA TGTGCCAGCATCTCCGACAGAGGATTCGAGCAGTATTTC. Its protein is CASISDRGFEQYF.

DNA for the CDR3: TGTGCCAGCAGCTTAAGACTAGCGGGCCCGAACGGGGAGCTGTTTTTT. This codes for CASSLRLAGPNGELFF. This rearrangement joins TRBV5-4 to TRBJ2-2; TRBD2 matches at 10 bases. Trimming removed 2 bases from V and 7 bases from J; junction bases left unmatched: 8. There are 16 residues in the CDR3. Germline CDR1 reads SGHNT; CDR2 reads YYREEE (reference sequence).

On this clonotype: This could be a read error, since a much larger clone is one nucleotide away. The chain uses TRBV29-1 and TRBJ2-1; 8 positions agree with TRBD1. V lost 6 bases, J lost 9 bases, and 7 bases stayed unmatched. Germline CDR1 is SQVTM and CDR2 is ANQGSEA. The CDR3 runs to 12 residues. CDR3 residues: CSVAHDRGEQFF. Written as DNA, the CDR3 is TGCAGCGTAGCCCACGACAGGGGTGAGCAGTTCTTC.

This chain connects TRBV6-5 to TRBJ1-6; unclear D gene. From germline, CDR1 is MNHEY and CDR2 SVGAGI. Trimming left V 5 bases short and J 0 bases short, with 17 bases between. CDR3 size: 18 residues. The CDR3 DNA follows: TGTGCCAGCAGTCCACAAGTGGCCAGCGGCTCCTATAATTCACCCCTCCACTTT. This encodes CASSPQVASGSYNSPLHF.

The chain links TRBV6-2 or TRBV6-3 to TRBJ2-3, with D tentatively TRBD2 (5 bases). This CDR3 is 15 amino acids long. V lost 7 bases, J lost 4 bases, and 18 bases lay in between. Germline V gene sequence: CDR1 MNHEY, CDR2 SVGEGT. The CDR3 region has the DNA TGTGCCAGCAAAGAGGGAGTCCAAGGATCAGATACGCAGTATTTT. This gives the protein CASKEGVQGSDTQYF.

Worth noting for this clonotype: It may be a read error: a sequence one base away is much more abundant. The chain uses TRBV29-1 and TRBJ2-1; TRBD2 aligns across 12 bases. Trimming cost V 7 bases and J 9 bases; bases outside gene matches: 22. The CDR3 loop spans 18 amino acids. Germline V gives CDR1 SQVTM, CDR2 ANQGSEA. The CDR3 spells CSAKGGQRRTSGVGEQFF. The CDR3 DNA follows: TGCAGCGCGAAAGGGGGACAGCGAAGGACTAGCGGGGTCGGTGAGCAGTTCTTC.

This clonotype was seen at least ten times. The chain carries TRBV11-2 and TRBJ1-1; 8 nucleotides line up with TRBD1. The germline gives CDR1 SGHAT, CDR2 FQNNGV. Trimming cost V 6 bases and J 4 bases; bases outside gene matches: 4. CDR3 length: 13 amino acids. For the CDR3, the DNA is TGTGCCAGCAGGTCTACAGGGGGCACTGAAGCTTTCTTT. It encodes CASRSTGGTEAFF.

Comments on this clonotype: At one boundary the junction diverges from the germline segment, which might be a read error. The CDR3 reads CTSSTRTSGEWINGQFF. The CDR3 DNA reads as TGTACCAGCAGCACACGGACTAGCGGGGAGTGGATCAATGGGCAGTTCTTC. This chain uses TRBV11-2 with TRBJ2-1; 12 bases match TRBD2. The CDR3 sequence is 17 residues long. Germline CDR1 SGHAT, CDR2 FQNNGV.

This chain links TRBV13 with TRBJ2-1, with 7 bases that match TRBD2. Per the germline V gene, CDR1 is PRHDT and CDR2 is FYEKMQ (reference sequence). The V and J ends lost 2 bases and 3 bases, in that order; junction bases with no gene match: 4. This CDR3 spans 15 amino acids. Written as DNA, the CDR3 is TGTGCCAGCAGCTTATCTAGCGGCTTCTACAATGAGCAGTTCTTC. Its translation: CASSLSSGFYNEQFF. The variable domain in full, completed from reference TRBV13 and TRBJ2-1, reads AAGVIQSPRHLIKEKRETATLKCYPIPRHDTVYWYQQGPGQDPQFLISFYEKMQSDKGSIPDRFSAQQFSDYHSELNMSSLELGDSALYFCASSLSSGFYNEQFFGPGTRLTVL.

The rearrangement links TRBV4-1 to TRBJ2-7, with D possibly being TRBD2 (6 bases). Trimming took off 4 bases at V and 3 bases at J, with 19 bases between the two ends. Germline lookup yields CDR1 MGHRA and CDR2 YSYEKL. This CDR3 is built from 16 residues. The CDR3 bases are TGCGCCAGCAGCCCCGGGACGGGAACTAGCTTCTACGAGCAGTACTTC. It translates to CASSPGTGTSFYEQYF.